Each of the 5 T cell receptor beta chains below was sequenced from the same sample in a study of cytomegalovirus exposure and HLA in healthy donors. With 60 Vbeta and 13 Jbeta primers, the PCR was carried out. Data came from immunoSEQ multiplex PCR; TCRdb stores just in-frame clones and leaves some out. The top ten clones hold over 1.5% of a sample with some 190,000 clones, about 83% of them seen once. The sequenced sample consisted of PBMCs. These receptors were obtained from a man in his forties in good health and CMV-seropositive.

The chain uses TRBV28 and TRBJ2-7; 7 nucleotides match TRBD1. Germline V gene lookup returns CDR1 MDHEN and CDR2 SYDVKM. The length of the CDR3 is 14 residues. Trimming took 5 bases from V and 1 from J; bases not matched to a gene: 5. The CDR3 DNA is TGTGCCAGCAGTAAAATGGGACAGTCCTACGAGCAGTACTTC. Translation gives CASSKMGQSYEQYF.

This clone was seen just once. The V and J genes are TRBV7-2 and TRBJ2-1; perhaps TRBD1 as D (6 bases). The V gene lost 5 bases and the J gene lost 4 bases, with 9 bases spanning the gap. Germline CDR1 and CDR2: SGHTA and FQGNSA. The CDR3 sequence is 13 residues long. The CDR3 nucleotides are TGTGCCAGCAGCCCAGGACAGTACAATGAGCAGTTCTTC. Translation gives CASSPGQYNEQFF.

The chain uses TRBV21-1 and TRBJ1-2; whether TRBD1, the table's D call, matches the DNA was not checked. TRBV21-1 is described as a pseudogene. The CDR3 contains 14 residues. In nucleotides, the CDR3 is TGTGCCAGCAGCCGGGACAGGGCCCCCTATGGCTACACCTTC. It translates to CASSRDRAPYGYTF.

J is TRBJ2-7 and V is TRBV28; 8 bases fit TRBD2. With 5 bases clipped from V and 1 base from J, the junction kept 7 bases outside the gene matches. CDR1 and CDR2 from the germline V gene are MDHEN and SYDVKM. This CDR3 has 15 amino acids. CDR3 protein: CASSTAGTSSYEQYF. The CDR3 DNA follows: TGTGCCAGCAGTACAGCCGGGACTAGTTCCTACGAGCAGTACTTC. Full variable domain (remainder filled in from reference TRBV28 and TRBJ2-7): DVKVTQSSRYLVKRTGEKVFLECVQDMDHENMFWYRQDPGLGLRLIYFSYDVKMKEKGDIPEGYSVSREKKERFSLILESASTNQTSMYLCASSTAGTSSYEQYFGPGTRLTVT.

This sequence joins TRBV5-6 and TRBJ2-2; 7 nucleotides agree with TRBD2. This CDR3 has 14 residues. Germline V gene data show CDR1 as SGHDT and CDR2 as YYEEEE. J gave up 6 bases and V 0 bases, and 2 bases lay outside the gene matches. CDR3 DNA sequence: TGTGCCAGCAGCTTGGTTCGGGGGGCCGGGGAGCTGTTTTTT. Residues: CASSLVRGAGELFF.